This T cell receptor (beta chain) was sequenced for a study of beta chain features in type 1 diabetes. Overall study results and limits: A moderate, significant TCRB CDR3 shortening appeared in type 1 diabetes across four CD4+ subsets.

This clone occurred a few times. What it binds is not known. What was sequenced were expressed TCRB transcripts, since all of the isolated RNA had been reverse transcribed. Generated by immunoSEQ multiplex PCR, the TCRdb table keeps only in-frame clones and is missing some. The data hold hundreds of thousands of clones, with approximately 10% observed a single time. Germline CDR1 SNHLY, CDR2 FYNNEI. CDR3 length equals 15 residues. The ends lost 11 bases at V and 10 bases at J; junction bases unmatched: 16. Sequenced input: naive CD4+ T cells from blood. The J gene is TRBJ2-1, the V gene TRBV2, with TRBD2 matching over 11 bases. This sequence was found in a woman aged 25 to 45 in good health. This CDR3 is CAGSGLAGGVGEQFF. In DNA, the CDR3 is TGTGCCGGATCCGGCCTAGCGGGAGGAGTGGGGGAGCAGTTCTTC.